This T cell receptor (beta chain) comes out of a study of cytomegalovirus exposure and HLA in healthy donors (dated by TCRdb to 2015 to 2018). For the study in its entirety: An earlier analysis of approximately 640 of the donors reported more than 250 Gb of sequence data and about 100 million unique TCR beta sequences from about 200 million T cells. An early release covering 550 to 700 HLA-typed donors comprised approximately 290 gigabases of sequencing data and around 86 million unique TCR sequences. The genetic ancestry cluster associated with self-reported Caucasian donors included over 65% of the 398 genotyped donors. The study aimed to test whether signatures of past pathogen exposure could be identified by cataloging public T cell receptors. The study profiled the T cell repertoires of under 850 subjects by immunosequencing and related them to cytomegalovirus serostatus. In addition to the first cohort of about 650 subjects, a separate validation cohort of over 90 different subjects was used. To predict cytomegalovirus infection status, the study brought together high-throughput TCR immunosequencing, statistical association of individual TCRs with disease status, and machine learning. A later analysis re-analyzed previously published TCR beta repertoires from roughly 690 donors and added high-resolution HLA genotyping to study TCR occurrence patterns. Rather than using new phenotypic data, the later analysis identified candidate immune exposures from TCR beta sequences and from how often those sequences occurred across donors. An earlier analysis of some 600 of the donors applied high-throughput TCR beta sequencing to assess whether each TCR beta V gene segment acted as functional or pseudogenic. Alongside the repertoire data, information on donor age, sex, ethnicity and CMV serostatus was compiled. A later genetic analysis used genome-wide SNP genotypes for about 55% of the 666 donors, treating that subset as a discovery cohort. All discovery cohort repertoires had been generated using a single sequencing platform. Both class I and class II loci were covered by HLA typing, at four-digit resolution. Typing coverage varied by locus: about 620-630 donors for A, B, C, DRB1 and DQB1; roughly 510 for DQA1; about 590 for DPA1; approximately 450 for DPB1. Four to six DR-DQ haplotypes were handled as single units for association and clustering, since linkage in the cohort was strong. Across some 400 genotyped donors of the cohort, an average of approximately 220,000 unique TCR beta nucleotide sequences per donor were sequenced, and roughly a sixth of those sequences were non-productive. The study at large found these results: A later analysis found that HLA-associated TCR beta chains were more clonally expanded and had lower generation probabilities than equally common non-associated chains. According to a later analysis, TCR association rates differed among HLA loci, with DRB1 alleles showing the most associated TCRs and HLA-C alleles showing the fewest. Sequencing depth was assumed to be roughly uniform across donors in the presence/absence analyses, though that assumption may not hold. A later analysis associated 15,000 to 20,000 TCR beta sequences with specific HLA alleles at a false discovery rate of 0.05. A further reported finding was that TCR beta sequences accurately predicted the HLA-A and HLA-B alleles for most subjects in the first cohort. Broadly in line with IMGT annotations, most TCR beta V segments showed up in productive rearrangements about 87% or about 30% of the time in an earlier analysis of a few hundred of the donors. A group of highly shared sequence variants was considered likely to be a technical artifact of the sequencing pipeline. Linkage disequilibrium might explain the correlated functional status among segregating V segments, but an unknown experimental factor could not be excluded. Because counts were too low, approximately 15 rarely observed V segments, including chromosome 9 orphons, were excluded from the earlier analysis of about 500 of the donors. In vitro tests confirmed that a few of the cytomegalovirus-associated TCR beta chains recognize cytomegalovirus antigens. Because HLA typing was missing for some donors at each locus, association tests included only the typed subset. Across donors, most TCR sequences were observed very rarely, whereas some public TCRs were present in many individuals. When HLA alleles, especially DR and DQ, strongly co-occurred, attributing TCR associations to individual alleles was difficult. V-gene and J-gene trimming of TCR beta chains was associated with a missense DCLRE1C variant in a later genetic analysis, and the association was replicated in an independent cohort. This cohort had only TCR beta chains sequenced, and the lack of alpha or paired-chain data limited which features could be detected. A later analysis found that most CMV-associated TCR beta chains appeared HLA-restricted, with HLA associations seemingly driven largely by CMV exposure. The study listed approximately 150 TCR beta chains as associated with cytomegalovirus. According to a later genetic analysis, donors in an Asian-associated ancestry cluster had fewer N-insertions in productive TCRs than the roughly 700-donor mean. The 87-base-pair reads could not distinguish some IMGT-functional V segments, including TRBV6-2 and TRBV6-3, so those segments were excluded. The classifier was reported to diagnose cytomegalovirus status with high specificity and sensitivity in both the original cohort and the validation cohort. The authors suggested that the approach could potentially be generalized to other disease states and immunological phenotypes. CMV serostatus was the only immune exposure information available for the cohort. Several of the top co-occurrence clusters appeared to be linked to parvovirus B19, influenza, CMV and Epstein-Barr virus, according to a later analysis.

To note about this clone: What antigen it recognizes has not been identified. No much larger clone is present one base from it, and per-base qualities are unavailable.

The cohort comprised some 730 healthy bone marrow donors. At the time of sampling, all cohort members were nominally healthy, though unrecorded immune exposures were likely present. CMV serostatus was recorded as positive for about 300 and negative for about half of the roughly 700 cohort members, whereas no CMV serostatus was recorded for the donor in question. Each donor provided a peripheral blood sample, and peripheral blood mononuclear cells were used for TCR beta sequencing. Genomic DNA extraction from the blood cell samples was performed with the Qiagen DNeasy Blood Extraction Kit. Including cysteine and phenylalanine, the CDR3 has 13 amino acids. The CDR3 DNA has 39 bases and is translated from base 1. The V and J ends are trimmed by 5 bases and 3 bases, leaving 10 bases between them. CDR1 and CDR2 (SGHVS, FQNEAQ) derive from the germline V gene. Receptors were amplified or captured by the immunoSEQ multiplex PCR assay. The multiplex PCR relied on a mix of 60 forward primers for TCR Vbeta segments and 13 reverse primers for TCR Jbeta segments. The CDR3 region of rearranged TCR beta genes was amplified from genomic DNA by a multiplex PCR assay. Amplified TCR beta libraries were sequenced as 87-base-pair reads on the Illumina HiSeq System. In the source study's methods: A later analysis tallied around 87 million unique TCR beta chains across the approximately 670 repertoires, and approximately 12 million of those chains were shared by two or more donors. A nearest-neighbor algorithm error-corrected the raw reads and collapsed the reads into unique sequences, merging closely related sequences to remove PCR and sequencing errors. To assign V, D and J gene segments, CDR3 sequences were aligned to IMGT reference sequences. For a sequence to be retained, at least a six-nucleotide match to both a V gene segment and a J gene segment was required. A rearrangement was called productive if the CDR3 had no stop codons and remained in frame with V and J, and every other rearrangement was called non-productive. CDR3 was defined according to IMGT convention as the region running from the second conserved V-encoded cysteine to the conserved J-encoded phenylalanine. The earlier analysis of more than 450 of the donors excluded sequences that lacked an unambiguous match to a single V gene segment. In an earlier analysis of a few hundred of the donors, V segments were called functional above 56.7% productive rearrangements and were called segregating when the between-donor standard deviation exceeded 5%. A statistical classification framework was built for diagnosing cytomegalovirus status from the catalog of TCR beta chain sequences. A later analysis assigned V and J genes by comparing TCR nucleotide sequences with IMGT/GENE-DB human TR gene sequences. The TCRdist pipeline was used in a later analysis to assign CDR3 sequences and most-parsimonious VDJ recombination scenarios. A later analysis defined each TCR beta chain by its CDR3 amino acid sequence plus V-gene family, and excluded reads lacking a unique V-gene family. A later analysis removed 500 to 600 highly shared, low-generation-probability nucleotide sequences to deal with suspected cross-contamination and a sequencing artifact. For each public chain, a later analysis derived a clonal expansion index from normalized ranks of inferred template counts within each repertoire. A later analysis computed generation probabilities with a VDJ recombination model fitted to out-of-frame rearrangements, and checked the results against IGoR. Hypergeometric tests were used in a later analysis to score TCR-TCR, TCR-HLA and TCR-CMV co-occurrence, with a repertoire-size bias correction applied to the TCR pairs. A later analysis estimated false discovery rates by permuting HLA or CMV assignments 20 times. In a later analysis, co-occurring TCRs were grouped with DBSCAN, and TCRdist sequence similarity was added when clustering was performed within HLA-allele-positive subsets. Co-occurrence clustering excluded repertoires with fewer than 30,000 or more than 120,000 public chains, plus five with anomalous nucleotide sharing. The table was pulled from immuneACCESS by TCRdb, which kept in-frame rearrangements only. Such tables lose some clones; where checked, under half of the loss comes from unresolved V genes, and the rest has no known cause. The V and J calls and clone size come from that table; D and trimming were worked out from the DNA. The sample table holds roughly 150,000 clones, of which about four fifths were seen once. The ten largest clones capture over 4% of the sample.

Source material: PBMCs. The chain links TRBV7-8 with TRBJ1-1; the D gene is not confidently resolved. This TCR derives from a man aged 25-45 years in good health. The DNA reads as follows: TGTGCCAGCAGCAAAGTTCGGGACACTGAAGCTTTCTTT. This is translated as CASSKVRDTEAFF.